One and the same sample provided the 32 T cell receptor beta chains below, sequenced in a study of identical twins. A single record per CDR3 protein comes from TCRdb applying MiXCR to the 5' RACE reads. The table shows 650,000 to 800,000 distinct CDR3 sequences, with 8% to 9% occurring only once. This same sample was also part of a study on yellow fever vaccine responses in identical twins.

The source material was PBMCs. The receptors were gathered from a woman between 18 and 30 years old in good health.

In DNA form, the CDR3 reads TGTGCCACCAGCAGAGATGGAGGCCTAGCGGGAGTTGTTGAGCAGTTCTTC. Amino acids: CATSRDGGLAGVVEQFF. V and J are TRBV15 and TRBJ2-1, with TRBD2 identical over 10 bases. The CDR3 runs 17 residues. The germline V gene has CDR1 LNHNV and CDR2 YYDKDF (reference sequence). The ends lost 0 bases at V and 9 bases at J; junction bases unmatched: 11.

The CDR3 reads CASSFPGRNEQFF. The CDR3 coding sequence is TGTGCCAGCAGCTTCCCCGGCCGGAATGAGCAGTTCTTC. The chain uses TRBV7-8 and TRBJ2-1; D call uncertain. The V end lost 3 bases, the J end lost 7 bases, and 10 bases lay between the germline ends. This CDR3 region has 13 residues. In germline, CDR1 is SGHVS, CDR2 FQNEAQ. Full variable domain (remainder filled in from reference TRBV7-8 and TRBJ2-1): GAGVSQSPRYKVAKRGQDVALRCDPISGHVSLFWYQQALGQGPEFLTYFQNEAQLDKSGLPSDRFFAERPEGSVSTLKIQRTQQEDSAVYLCASSFPGRNEQFFGPGTRLTVL.

This clonotype was recorded a few times. The CDR3 sequence is CSVDSHYSNQPQHF. CDR3 bases: TGCAGTGTGGACAGCCATTATAGCAATCAGCCCCAGCATTTT. The chain joins TRBV20-1 to TRBJ1-5; D is perhaps TRBD1 (6 bases). CDR1 is DFQATT and CDR2 is SNEGSKA in the germline V gene (reference sequence). Trimming cost V 7 bases and J 0 bases, with 13 bases left between them. The CDR3 runs 14 residues.

This clonotype was picked up a small number of times. The chain employs TRBV6-2 or TRBV6-3 and TRBJ2-1; perhaps TRBD2 as D (6 bases). The germline V and J ends were trimmed by 9 bases and 2 bases, with 14 bases remaining between them. Looked up from germline, CDR1 is MNHEY and CDR2 is SVGEGT. The CDR3 is 14 amino acids. The CDR3 protein is CASSQAGPYNEQFF. Here the CDR3 DNA reads TGTGCCAGTTCACAGGCGGGACCCTACAATGAGCAGTTCTTC.

The CDR3 DNA reads TGCAGCGTTGCCCCCGGGACAGGGGACGAGCAGTACTTC. This encodes CSVAPGTGDEQYF. V is TRBV29-1 and J is TRBJ2-7, with 10 bases identical to TRBD1. The V segment lost 4 bases and the J segment 5 bases; nucleotides outside the gene matches: 5. CDR1 and CDR2 (germline): SQVTM, ANQGSEA. CDR3 length equals 13 residues.

A few counts support this clonotype. The V call is TRBV7-3, the J call TRBJ2-3, with 9 bases matching TRBD2. Germline values: CDR1 SGHTA, CDR2 FQGTGA. The ends lost 5 bases at V and 6 bases at J; junction bases unmatched: 12. There are 16 residues in the CDR3. This chain's CDR3 is CASSPTGGGARDTQYF. CDR3 coding DNA: TGTGCCAGCAGCCCCACCGGCGGGGGGGCACGCGATACGCAGTATTTT.

The CDR3 region is CSVVGGRGYNEQFF. DNA of the CDR3: TGCAGCGTTGTGGGCGGGAGGGGCTACAATGAGCAGTTCTTC. This rearrangement joins TRBV29-1 to TRBJ2-1; 9 bases map to TRBD2. CDR3 size: 14 residues. V gave up 4 bases and J gave up 3 bases; unmatched junction bases: 4. Germline V lookup: CDR1 SQVTM, CDR2 ANQGSEA.

Note on this clonotype: A read error may produce the germline difference seen at one junction end. This rearrangement joins TRBV5-6 to TRBJ2-7; D possibly corresponds to TRBD2 (5 bases). The CDR3 runs 14 residues. The germline V gene encodes CDR1 SGHDT and CDR2 YYEEEE. The CDR3 nucleotides read TGTGCCAGCATCTTGGACTGGGCTAGCTACGAGCAGTACTTC. It codes for CASILDWASYEQYF.

This clonotype was observed a few times. In DNA, the CDR3 is TGTGCCAGCAGCTTCGGTTTACTTAATGAAAAACTGTTTTTT. It encodes CASSFGLLNEKLFF. J is TRBJ1-4 and V is TRBV9, with D uncertain. CDR1 and CDR2 from the germline V gene are SGDLS and YYNGEE. V was pared by 4 bases and J by 4 bases, with 11 bases between. CDR3 size: 14 residues.

This clonotype was observed a handful of times. The rearrangement joins TRBV28 to TRBJ2-7; D is possibly TRBD1 or TRBD2 (6 bases each). V lost 7 bases and J 6 bases, leaving 19 bases between the germline ends. Germline CDR1 is MDHEN and CDR2 is SYDVKM. This CDR3 region has 14 residues. Here the CDR3 reads CASIWGAGVGEQYF. The CDR3 coding sequence is TGTGCCAGCATTTGGGGGGCAGGGGTAGGCGAGCAGTACTTC.

There are a few counts of this clonotype. The chain couples TRBV29-1 to TRBJ2-7; TRBD2 agrees at 11 bases. This CDR3 is built from 14 residues. V lost 6 bases and J lost 0; bases outside the gene matches: 4. The germline CDR1 and CDR2 sequences are SQVTM and ANQGSEA. The CDR3 DNA sequence: TGCAGCGTCCTGACTAGCGGGGCCTCCTACGAGCAGTACTTC. It translates to CSVLTSGASYEQYF.

The table lists this clonotype with many counts. The gene calls are TRBV6-5 and TRBJ1-1; D unresolved. Between the trimmed V and J ends, which lost 2 bases and 1 base, there was a span of 5 bases. From germline, CDR1 is MNHEY and CDR2 SVGAGI. This CDR3 contains 13 residues. In DNA, the CDR3 is TGTGCCAGCAGTTACGACGGGAACACTGAAGCTTTCTTT. The encoded protein is CASSYDGNTEAFF.

The V gene is TRBV3-1, the J gene TRBJ2-5, with TRBD2 as a possible D gene (5 bases). This CDR3 comprises 15 residues. V was pared by 7 bases and J by 2 bases, with 17 bases between. Germline lookup yields CDR1 LGHDT and CDR2 YNNKEL (reference sequence). In nucleotides, the CDR3 is TGTGCCAGCACCCTCCTCAGCGGACGGCAAGAGACCCAGTACTTC. The encoded protein is CASTLLSGRQETQYF.

This clonotype has only a few counts. The chain is built from TRBV20-1 and TRBJ2-1, with 10 positions matching TRBD2. Looked up from germline, CDR1 is DFQATT and CDR2 is SNEGSKA (reference sequence). V gave up 2 bases and J gave up 12 bases; unmatched junction bases: 7. The CDR3 loop spans 13 amino acids. CDR3 bases: TGCAGTGCTAGAACCCTAGCGGGGGTGGGGCAGTTCTTC. Translated, it gives CSARTLAGVGQFF.

The sample holds many counts of this clonotype. The chain carries TRBV7-2 and TRBJ2-1; 7 bases match TRBD2. The CDR3 sequence is 12 residues long. The germline V gene has CDR1 SGHTA and CDR2 FQGNSA. The ends lost 6 bases at V and 8 bases at J; junction bases unmatched: 4. In DNA form, the CDR3 reads TGTGCCAGCAGAGGCGGGAGTTATGAGCAGTTCTTC. Protein: CASRGGSYEQFF.

This clonotype has just a few counts. The chain recombines TRBV27 with TRBJ1-1, with TRBD1 matching 7 bases. The J segment lost 3 bases and the V segment lost 9 bases, leaving 7 bases of the junction unmatched. Per germline, CDR1 MNHEY and CDR2 SMNVEV (reference sequence). The CDR3 runs to 13 residues. DNA for the CDR3: TGTGCCAGTAGCGAGGGGGCGGACACTGAAGCTTTCTTT. Its translation: CASSEGADTEAFF.

In its sample, this clonotype was seen many times. This chain connects TRBV15 to TRBJ2-2; 10 nucleotides match TRBD2. The length of the CDR3 is 15 residues. Germline V gene sequence: CDR1 LNHNV, CDR2 YYDKDF (reference sequence). V lost 5 bases, J lost 2 bases, and 2 bases stayed unmatched. CDR3 protein: CATSWTSGNTGELFF. The CDR3 DNA follows: TGTGCCACCAGCTGGACTAGCGGAAACACCGGGGAGCTGTTTTTT.

This clonotype was detected a few times. The chain combines TRBV11-2 with TRBJ2-5; the D is unclear. The V gene lost 0 bases and the J gene lost 5 bases, with 10 bases spanning the gap. Germline assignment: CDR1 SGHAT and CDR2 FQNNGV. There are 14 residues in the CDR3. The CDR3 loop is CASSLDLGYETQYF. The CDR3 DNA follows: TGTGCCAGCAGCTTAGATCTAGGGTATGAGACCCAGTACTTC.

In its sample, this clonotype was seen a few times. The CDR3, as DNA: TGTGCCAGCAGCCCCTCGGGGAACATTCAGTACTTC. Amino acid sequence: CASSPSGNIQYF. The chain has TRBV7-9 and TRBJ2-4; perhaps TRBD2 as D (5 bases). Germline V gene sequence: CDR1 SEHNR, CDR2 FQNEAQ (reference sequence). The CDR3 contains 12 residues. V was cut by 5 bases and J by 7 bases, with 9 bases left in between.

A few counts support this clonotype. The chain recombines TRBV3-1 with TRBJ1-2; D gene unclear. V shed 4 bases and J shed 4 bases, with 10 bases lying between them. The CDR3 length is 13 residues. Germline loops: CDR1 LGHDT, CDR2 YNNKEL (reference sequence). The DNA of the CDR3 is TGTGCCAGCAGCCCTGGGAGTCGCTATGGCTACACCTTC. Protein: CASSPGSRYGYTF.

There are a few counts of this clonotype. This chain connects TRBV7-2 to TRBJ2-7, with D hard to call. V lost 5 bases, J lost 2 bases, and 22 bases lay in between. The CDR3 has 17 amino acids. Germline V gene data show CDR1 as SGHTA and CDR2 as FQGNSA. The CDR3 loop reads CASSLIRWFSEPYEQYF. The CDR3 DNA sequence: TGTGCCAGCAGCCTTATTAGATGGTTCTCAGAGCCCTACGAGCAGTACTTC.

The table lists this clonotype with a few counts. V is TRBV29-1 and J is TRBJ2-2, with D unresolved. This CDR3 contains 12 residues. V lost 4 bases, J lost 10 bases, and 13 bases lay in between. Germline CDR1 SQVTM, CDR2 ANQGSEA. CDR3 amino acids: CSVGFPESELFF. The CDR3 bases are TGCAGCGTTGGGTTTCCAGAGTCGGAGCTGTTTTTT.

The CDR3 loop is CSALMGSTPYNEQFF. The CDR3 bases are TGCAGTGCTCTCATGGGATCGACACCCTACAATGAGCAGTTCTTC. V usage is TRBV20-1 and J usage is TRBJ2-1, with D unclear. The CDR3 length is 15 residues. Germline-derived CDR1 and CDR2 are DFQATT and SNEGSKA (reference sequence). V was cut by 5 bases and J by 2 bases, with 16 bases left in between.

The chain couples TRBV28 to TRBJ1-5; D may be TRBD1 (5 bases). The CDR3 spans 12 residues. Trimming shortened V by 6 bases and J by 9 bases, and 12 bases separated the two germline ends. Germline CDR1 is MDHEN and CDR2 is SYDVKM. CDR3 in DNA: TGTGCCAGCAGGATCGTCGGGGGGCCCCAGCATTTT. Protein sequence: CASRIVGGPQHF.

This clonotype was seen repeatedly, ten times or more. This chain uses TRBV11-2 with TRBJ2-3; D gene unclear. Germline V CDR1 and CDR2: SGHAT, FQNNGV. V lost 4 bases, J lost 5 bases, and 13 bases lay in between. This CDR3 is built from 14 residues. CDR3 coding DNA: TGTGCCAGCAGCTCCCAGACTGTCATAGATACGCAGTATTTT. Encoded protein: CASSSQTVIDTQYF.

This clonotype was observed a handful of times. The chain has TRBV3-1 and TRBJ2-2; tentatively, D is TRBD2 (5 bases). The germline CDR1 and CDR2 sequences are LGHDT and YNNKEL (reference sequence). There are 15 residues in the CDR3. V was pared by 5 bases and J by 6 bases, with 16 bases between. CDR3 in DNA: TGTGCCAGCAGCGTGCGTGGGGAGAGGGCCGGGGAGCTGTTTTTT. Translation: CASSVRGERAGELFF.

The V call is TRBV4-1, the J call TRBJ1-1; 9 bases map to TRBD1. The CDR3 is 15 amino acids. Germline loops: CDR1 MGHRA, CDR2 YSYEKL. V shed 0 bases, J shed 3 bases, and the junction held 2 bases outside the gene matches. The CDR3 protein is CASSQETGGYTEAFF. CDR3 DNA: TGCGCCAGCAGCCAAGAAACAGGGGGCTACACTGAAGCTTTCTTT.

The chain couples TRBV27 to TRBJ2-2; 7 bases are a match to TRBD1. Germline V gene lookup returns CDR1 MNHEY and CDR2 SMNVEV (reference sequence). This CDR3 comprises 16 residues. J lost 6 bases, V lost 5 bases, and 12 bases had no gene match. CDR3 residues: CASSPGQAGIAGELFF. CDR3 bases: TGTGCCAGCAGTCCCGGACAGGCTGGGATCGCCGGGGAGCTGTTTTTT.

This rearrangement joins TRBV5-5 to TRBJ2-2; 10 bases are a match to TRBD2. The CDR3 has 18 amino acids. Trimming took 0 bases from V and 6 from J; bases not matched to a gene: 11. Germline lookup yields CDR1 SGHKS and CDR2 YYEKEE (reference sequence). CDR3 DNA sequence: TGTGCCAGCAGCTTGGAATGGGCTAGCGGGGGTAGTTCCGGGGAGCTGTTTTTT. Its protein product is CASSLEWASGGSSGELFF. Complete variable domain (other parts from reference TRBV5-5 and TRBJ2-2): DAGVTQSPTHLIKTRGQQVTLRCSPISGHKSVSWYQQVLGQGPQFIFQYYEKEERGRGNFPDRFSARQFPNYSSELNVNALLLGDSALYLCASSLEWASGGSSGELFFGEGSRLTVL.

The rearrangement links TRBV20-1 to TRBJ2-2; maybe TRBD2 (5 bases). The germline V gene has CDR1 DFQATT and CDR2 SNEGSKA (reference sequence). The CDR3 spans 17 residues. The ends were cut back, 0 bases at V and 6 bases at J, with 20 bases in the middle. Here the CDR3 reads CSARDNGRGSKAGELFF. The CDR3 DNA reads TGCAGTGCTAGAGATAACGGTCGGGGAAGTAAAGCCGGGGAGCTGTTTTTT.

Many counts were recorded for this clonotype. V and J are TRBV12-3 or TRBV12-4 and TRBJ1-1; 9 bases map to TRBD1. V lost 6 bases, J lost 5 bases, and 7 bases stayed unmatched. CDR3 length: 14 residues. The CDR3 sequence: CASRPRQGGTEAFF. DNA of the CDR3: TGTGCCAGCAGACCTCGACAGGGGGGGACTGAAGCTTTCTTT.

This clonotype was detected a few times. The gene calls are TRBV28 and TRBJ1-2; tentative D call: TRBD1 (6 bases). V was trimmed by 2 bases and J by 3 bases, leaving 10 bases between them. The length of the CDR3 is 14 residues. Germline V gives CDR1 MDHEN, CDR2 SYDVKM. CDR3 amino acids: CASSLLGGHYGYTF. In DNA, the CDR3 is TGTGCCAGCAGTTTACTCGGGGGCCACTATGGCTACACCTTC.